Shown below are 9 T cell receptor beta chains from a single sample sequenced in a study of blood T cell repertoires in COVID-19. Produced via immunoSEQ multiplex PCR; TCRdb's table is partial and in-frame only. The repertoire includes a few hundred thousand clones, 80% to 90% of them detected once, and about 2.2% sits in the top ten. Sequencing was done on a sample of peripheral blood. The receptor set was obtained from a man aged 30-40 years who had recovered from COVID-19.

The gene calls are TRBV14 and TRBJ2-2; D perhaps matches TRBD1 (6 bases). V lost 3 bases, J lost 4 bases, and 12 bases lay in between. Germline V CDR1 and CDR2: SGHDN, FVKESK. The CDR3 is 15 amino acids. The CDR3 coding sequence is TGTGCCAGCAGCCAGTCAGGGGCCCCCACCGGGGAGCTGTTTTTT. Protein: CASSQSGAPTGELFF.

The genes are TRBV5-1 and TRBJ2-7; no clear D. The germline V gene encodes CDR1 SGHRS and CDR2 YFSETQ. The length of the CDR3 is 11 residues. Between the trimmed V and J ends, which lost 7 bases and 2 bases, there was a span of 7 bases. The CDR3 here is CASSTAYEQYF. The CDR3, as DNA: TGCGCCAGCTCTACTGCCTACGAGCAGTACTTC.

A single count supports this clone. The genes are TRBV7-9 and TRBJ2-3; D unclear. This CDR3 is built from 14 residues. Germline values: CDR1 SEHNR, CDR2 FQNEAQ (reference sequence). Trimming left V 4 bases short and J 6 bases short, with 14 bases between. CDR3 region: CASSSFSDRDTQYF. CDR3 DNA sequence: TGTGCCAGCAGCTCCTTCAGCGATAGGGATACGCAGTATTTT.

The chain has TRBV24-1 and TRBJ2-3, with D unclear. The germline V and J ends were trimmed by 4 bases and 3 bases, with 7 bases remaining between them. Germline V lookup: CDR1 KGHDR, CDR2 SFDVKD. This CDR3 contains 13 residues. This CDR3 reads CATSEPETDTQYF. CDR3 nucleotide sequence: TGTGCCACCAGTGAGCCAGAAACAGATACGCAGTATTTT.

CDR3: CSAGSGGNTDTQYF. For the CDR3, the DNA is TGCAGCGCCGGGTCAGGGGGGAACACAGATACGCAGTATTTT. This rearrangement joins TRBV29-1 to TRBJ2-3; a weak D match, TRBD1 (7 bases). Germline CDR1 and CDR2: SQVTM and ANQGSEA. The CDR3 totals 14 residues. The V end lost 7 bases, the J end lost 2 bases, and 16 bases lay between the germline ends.

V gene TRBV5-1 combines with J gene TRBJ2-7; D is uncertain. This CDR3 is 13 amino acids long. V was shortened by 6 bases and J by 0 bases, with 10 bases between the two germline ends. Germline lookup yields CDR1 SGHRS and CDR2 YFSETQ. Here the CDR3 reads CASNSGNSYEQYF. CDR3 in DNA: TGCGCCAGCAATTCCGGTAACTCCTACGAGCAGTACTTC.

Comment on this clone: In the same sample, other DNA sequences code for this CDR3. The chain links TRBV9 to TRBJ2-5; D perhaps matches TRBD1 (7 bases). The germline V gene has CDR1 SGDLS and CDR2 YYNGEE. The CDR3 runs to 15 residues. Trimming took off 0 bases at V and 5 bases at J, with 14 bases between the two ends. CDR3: CASSVAGQGGETQYF. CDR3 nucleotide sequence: TGTGCCAGCAGCGTAGCAGGGCAGGGGGGCGAGACCCAGTACTTC.

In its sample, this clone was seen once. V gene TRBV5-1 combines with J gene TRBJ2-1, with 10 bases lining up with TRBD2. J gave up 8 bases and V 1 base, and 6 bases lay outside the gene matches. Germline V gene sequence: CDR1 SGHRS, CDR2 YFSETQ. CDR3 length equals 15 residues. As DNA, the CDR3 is TGCGCCAGCAGCTTGATGGTAGCGGGGGGAGATGAGCAGTTCTTC. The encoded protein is CASSLMVAGGDEQFF.

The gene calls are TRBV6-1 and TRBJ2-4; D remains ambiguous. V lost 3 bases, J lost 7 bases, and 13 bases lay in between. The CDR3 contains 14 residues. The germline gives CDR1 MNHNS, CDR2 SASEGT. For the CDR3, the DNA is TGTGCCAGCAGTGATTCTAACTCTTGGAACATTCAGTACTTC. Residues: CASSDSNSWNIQYF.